These 32 T cell receptor beta chains were sequenced from one sample in a study of cytomegalovirus exposure and HLA in healthy donors. PCR was performed using 60 Vbeta and 13 Jbeta primers. The data were produced by immunoSEQ multiplex PCR, yet TCRdb's version contains in-frame clones alone and is incomplete. The sample contains around 300,000 clones, roughly two thirds of which appear only once. Sequenced material: PBMCs. Receptors were obtained from a female donor in good health and CMV-seronegative.

The chain joins TRBV14 to TRBJ2-7, with D tentatively TRBD2 (5 bases). V was pared by 3 bases and J by 2 bases, with 17 bases between. There are 16 residues in the CDR3. CDR1 is SGHDN, CDR2 FVKESK, per germline. DNA for the CDR3: TGTGCCAGCAGCCAGGTTGGGAGACTGTTACCCTACGAGCAGTACTTC. Its translation: CASSQVGRLLPYEQYF.

This clone was detected only a few times. The chain employs TRBV7-3 and TRBJ2-6; no clear D gene. The CDR3 extends over 17 amino acids. Germline CDR1 SGHTA, CDR2 FQGTGA. Trimming pared 2 bases from V and 1 base from J, leaving 12 bases between. CDR3 DNA sequence: TGTGCCAGCAGCTTATGGGCCTCTAAGTCTGGGGCCAACGTCCTGACTTTC. Encoded protein: CASSLWASKSGANVLTF.

In this sample, this clone turned up a few times. V is TRBV7-9 and J is TRBJ2-1, with D possibly TRBD2 on 6 matching bases. Germline V lookup: CDR1 SEHNR, CDR2 FQNEAQ (reference sequence). Trimming removed 3 bases at V and 8 bases at J, with 8 bases between. The CDR3 extends over 12 amino acids. DNA of the CDR3: TGTGCCAGCAGCTTTTGGGGGGATGAGCAGTTCTTC. Protein: CASSFWGDEQFF.

Only a few counts were recorded for this clone. This sample also contains other DNA sequences that code for the same CDR3. This chain joins TRBV11-1 and TRBJ1-2; 9 bases map to TRBD1. CDR3 length: 14 amino acids. Germline V gene data show CDR1 as SGHAT and CDR2 as FQDESV (reference sequence). Unmatched junction bases numbered 9, after V lost 5 bases and J lost 8 bases. The CDR3, as DNA: TGTGCCAGCAGCCCGGGACAGGGAGTTAGCGGCTACACCTTC. Its protein product is CASSPGQGVSGYTF.

This clone was seen only a few times. V gene TRBV6-6 combines with J gene TRBJ2-1; no definite D call. This CDR3 is 16 amino acids long. CDR1 is MNHNY and CDR2 is SVGAGI in the germline V gene (reference sequence). Trimming removed 6 bases from V and 0 bases from J, with 15 bases in between. CDR3 region: CASRRQIQSSYNEQFF. For the CDR3, the DNA is TGTGCCAGCAGACGACAAATTCAGAGCTCCTACAATGAGCAGTTCTTC.

The chain carries TRBV27 and TRBJ2-7; maybe TRBD2 (6 bases). Germline V lookup: CDR1 MNHEY, CDR2 SMNVEV (reference sequence). The V end was cut by 4 bases, the J end by 7 bases, with 8 bases between. The CDR3 has 11 amino acids. CDR3 in DNA: TGTGCCAGCAGTTGGGGGAGGGAGCAGTACTTC. This gives the protein CASSWGREQYF.

The rearrangement uses TRBV5-4 and TRBJ2-5; TRBD1 aligns across 11 bases. The V and J ends lost 4 bases and 5 bases, in that order; junction bases with no gene match: 7. This CDR3 spans 15 amino acids. CDR1 is SGHNT and CDR2 is YYREEE in the germline V gene (reference sequence). CDR3 in DNA: TGTGCCAGCAGCCCCGGACAGGGGGCTAGGGAGACCCAGTACTTC. Translated: CASSPGQGARETQYF.

The count of this clone is one. Here the CDR3 DNA reads TGTGCCTGGAGTAAAGGGCTAGCGGGAGTTCCGGGGTCCTACAATGAGCAGTTCTTC. Protein product: CAWSKGLAGVPGSYNEQFF. This chain joins TRBV30 and TRBJ2-1, with TRBD2 matching 10 bases. CDR3 length: 19 amino acids. The germline gives CDR1 GTSNPN, CDR2 SVGIG (reference sequence). V lost 2 bases and J lost 1; bases outside the gene matches: 14.

The chain has TRBV5-1 and TRBJ2-3; 16 positions agree with TRBD2. The CDR3 is 15 residues long. With V trimmed by 6 bases and J by 4 bases, 2 bases remained unmatched. Germline V CDR1 and CDR2: SGHRS, YFSETQ. CDR3 DNA: TGCGCCAGCACGGGACTAGCGGGAGGGTCAGATACGCAGTATTTT. Protein product: CASTGLAGGSDTQYF.

The chain is built from TRBV5-1 and TRBJ2-2; the match to TRBD2 covers 10 bases. Germline CDR1 SGHRS, CDR2 YFSETQ. The J segment lost 3 bases and the V segment lost 2 bases, leaving 4 bases of the junction unmatched. CDR3 length: 16 amino acids. The CDR3 bases are TGCGCCAGCAGCTTAATAGCGGGAGGAGACACCGGGGAGCTGTTTTTT. Its translation: CASSLIAGGDTGELFF.

The chain uses TRBV5-6 and TRBJ2-7; D perhaps matches TRBD2 (5 bases). Trimming cost V 4 bases and J 0 bases, with 14 bases left between them. The germline gives CDR1 SGHDT, CDR2 YYEEEE. CDR3 length equals 15 residues. The CDR3 bases are TGTGCCAGCAGCCCTGACGTACGGGACTCCTACGAGCAGTACTTC. Its protein is CASSPDVRDSYEQYF.

The V gene is TRBV7-2, the J gene TRBJ2-7, with 8 bases matching TRBD2. Germline values: CDR1 SGHTA, CDR2 FQGNSA. V trimming: 5 bases; J trimming: 3 bases; junction bases outside the gene matches: 9. This CDR3 spans 15 amino acids. Here the CDR3 reads CASSEGTGGFYEQYF. As DNA, the CDR3 is TGTGCCAGCAGCGAAGGGACGGGAGGGTTCTACGAGCAGTACTTC.

The V gene is TRBV5-1, the J gene TRBJ2-7; TRBD2 is a possible D gene (5 bases). The CDR3 is 13 amino acids. Germline V gives CDR1 SGHRS, CDR2 YFSETQ. Trimming removed 4 bases at V and 3 bases at J, with 11 bases between. CDR3 bases: TGCGCCAGCAGCCCCGGAGAGGGCTACGAGCAGTACTTC. Its translation is CASSPGEGYEQYF.

The genes are TRBV27 and TRBJ2-7; the D gene is possibly TRBD1 (7 bases). The germline V gene encodes CDR1 MNHEY and CDR2 SMNVEV (reference sequence). The CDR3 has 16 amino acids. The V end lost 6 bases, the J end lost 3 bases, and 21 bases lay between the germline ends. CDR3 amino acids: CASRLWGAGGNYEQYF. The DNA of the CDR3 is TGTGCCAGCAGACTATGGGGAGCAGGGGGGAACTACGAGCAGTACTTC.

This chain uses TRBV5-6 with TRBJ2-1; TRBD2 aligns across 8 bases. Germline CDR1 SGHDT, CDR2 YYEEEE. CDR3 size: 15 residues. V lost 0 bases, J lost 4 bases, and 3 bases stayed unmatched. The CDR3 protein is CASSLVLAEYNEQFF. CDR3 DNA: TGTGCCAGCAGCTTGGTACTAGCGGAGTACAATGAGCAGTTCTTC.

In this sample, this clone turned up a few times. V is TRBV15 and J is TRBJ1-2; 9 positions match TRBD1. The germline V gene encodes CDR1 LNHNV and CDR2 YYDKDF (reference sequence). The CDR3 is 13 amino acids. V was pared by 6 bases and J by 6 bases, with 5 bases of the junction left unmatched. In DNA form, the CDR3 reads TGTGCCACCAGGGCTCGGGACAGGGATGGCTACACCTTC. It specifies CATRARDRDGYTF.

As regards this clone: The germline gene is not matched at one end of the junction; a read error may be the cause. This chain connects TRBV19 to TRBJ1-2; D unclear. The germline CDR1 and CDR2 sequences are LNHDA and SQIVND (reference sequence). The CDR3 has 12 residues. CDR3 sequence reads: CASSVDRVISDF. The CDR3 DNA reads as TGTGCCAGTAGTGTCGACCGAGTTATTAGCGACTTC.

This rearrangement joins TRBV10-3 to TRBJ1-1; no clear D. Germline values: CDR1 ENHRY, CDR2 SYGVKD. Trimming took 7 bases from V and 1 from J, leaving 10 bases between them. The CDR3 spans 13 residues. CDR3 sequence reads: CAIKEEENTEAFF. The CDR3 DNA sequence: TGTGCCATCAAGGAAGAGGAGAACACTGAAGCTTTCTTT.

The chain has TRBV5-1 and TRBJ1-4, with no clear D. CDR3 size: 14 residues. The V gene lost 4 bases and the J gene lost 4 bases, with 11 bases spanning the gap. Germline values: CDR1 SGHRS, CDR2 YFSETQ. Here the CDR3 reads CASSRHSGNEKLFF. CDR3 bases: TGCGCCAGCAGCAGACATTCCGGTAATGAAAAACTGTTTTTT.

The sample holds one count of this clone. The same CDR3 also results from other DNA sequences found in this sample. The V gene is TRBV5-6, the J gene TRBJ2-3; 7 bases are shared with TRBD2. The V gene's germline CDR1 is SGHDT and CDR2 YYEEEE. Trimming cost V 4 bases and J 5 bases; bases outside gene matches: 1. CDR3 length equals 12 residues. As DNA, the CDR3 is TGTGCCAGCAGCGGGGGGGGAGATACGCAGTATTTT. Translating it yields CASSGGGDTQYF.

The count of this clone is one. The gene calls are TRBV18 and TRBJ1-2; a weak D match, TRBD1 (5 bases). V gave up 2 bases and J gave up 2 bases, with 9 bases separating them. CDR1 and CDR2 (germline): KGHSH, LQKENI. CDR3 size: 14 residues. Here the CDR3 DNA reads TGTGCCAGCTCACCATTAGCAGGGAACTATGGCTACACCTTC. Translating it yields CASSPLAGNYGYTF.

The chain combines TRBV5-1 with TRBJ2-3; TRBD1 might be the D (6 bases). The ends were cut back, 2 bases at V and 2 bases at J, with 9 bases in the middle. The germline gives CDR1 SGHRS, CDR2 YFSETQ. The CDR3 spans 14 residues. The CDR3 DNA follows: TGCGCCAGCAGCTTTACAGGGTACACAGATACGCAGTATTTT. Protein product: CASSFTGYTDTQYF.

The genes are TRBV18 and TRBJ2-7; a possible D gene is TRBD2 (6 bases). The V and J ends lost 2 bases and 6 bases respectively, with 14 bases between them. There are 14 residues in the CDR3. The germline V gene encodes CDR1 KGHSH and CDR2 LQKENI. The CDR3 coding sequence is TGTGCCAGCTCACCAACTAGAGGGGACTCCGAGCAGTACTTC. Translation: CASSPTRGDSEQYF.

The chain uses TRBV18 and TRBJ2-1; 12 bases agree with TRBD1. With 3 bases clipped from V and 7 bases from J, the junction kept 7 bases outside the gene matches. CDR3 size: 16 residues. The germline CDR1 and CDR2 sequences are KGHSH and LQKENI. The CDR3 DNA follows: TGTGCCAGCTCACCGAAATGGGGACAGGGGGCGAATGAGCAGTTCTTC. It is translated as CASSPKWGQGANEQFF. The full variable domain, completed using reference TRBV18 and TRBJ2-1, is NAGVMQNPRHLVRRRGQEARLRCSPMKGHSHVYWYRQLPEEGLKFMVYLQKENIIDESGMPKERFSAEFPKEGPSILRIQQVVRGDSAAYFCASSPKWGQGANEQFFGPGTRLTVL.

The rearrangement links TRBV28 to TRBJ2-7, with 9 bases matching TRBD1. The CDR3 is 15 residues long. V shed 3 bases, J shed 3 bases, and the junction held 6 bases outside the gene matches. Per the germline V gene, CDR1 is MDHEN and CDR2 is SYDVKM. This CDR3 is CASSLAGTGLYEQYF. The CDR3 DNA follows: TGTGCCAGCAGTTTGGCCGGGACAGGGCTCTACGAGCAGTACTTC.

V and J are TRBV5-4 and TRBJ2-7; D is possibly TRBD1 (5 bases). Germline V lookup: CDR1 SGHNT, CDR2 YYREEE (reference sequence). This CDR3 comprises 16 residues. Deletions cut 0 bases from V and 5 bases from J, with 18 bases between. CDR3 in amino acids: CASSLALAGSHHEQYF. Written as DNA, the CDR3 is TGTGCCAGCAGCTTGGCCTTAGCAGGGTCTCACCACGAGCAGTACTTC.

This chain uses TRBV10-3 with TRBJ2-1; possibly TRBD1 for D (6 bases). V lost 4 bases, J lost 9 bases, and 10 bases lay in between. There are 12 residues in the CDR3. The germline gives CDR1 ENHRY, CDR2 SYGVKD. This CDR3 is CAISGGTIEQFF. In nucleotides, the CDR3 is TGTGCCATCAGTGGGGGGACAATTGAGCAGTTCTTC.

This clone was seen a single time. The J gene is TRBJ2-1, the V gene TRBV30; 7 positions agree with TRBD2. The germline CDR1 and CDR2 sequences are GTSNPN and SVGIG (reference sequence). The CDR3 extends over 14 amino acids. V shed 3 bases, J shed 8 bases, and the junction held 10 bases outside the gene matches. The CDR3 DNA reads TGTGCCTGGAGCGAGCGGGGAGGAGAGTATGAGCAGTTCTTC. Translated: CAWSERGGEYEQFF.

The CDR3 region has the DNA TGTGCCAGCGGAGACAGGGACCCCCCCCCGTTGGGCTACACCTTC. Encoded protein: CASGDRDPPPLGYTF. The chain links TRBV6-4 to TRBJ1-2; 7 bases line up with TRBD1. Germline CDR1 MRHNA, CDR2 SNTAGT. V lost 8 bases and J lost 8; bases outside the gene matches: 17. This CDR3 spans 15 amino acids.

The chain recombines TRBV19 with TRBJ2-7; D might be TRBD1 (7 bases). Between the trimmed V and J ends, which lost 6 bases and 2 bases, there was a span of 14 bases. This CDR3 has 14 residues. The germline CDR1 and CDR2 sequences are LNHDA and SQIVND (reference sequence). The CDR3 DNA reads as TGTGCCAGTAGGAGACAGGGAGGTCCCTACGAGCAGTACTTC. Protein sequence: CASRRQGGPYEQYF.

The V call is TRBV5-6, the J call TRBJ2-4; D is perhaps TRBD1 (7 bases). This CDR3 comprises 15 residues. In germline, CDR1 is SGHDT, CDR2 YYEEEE. The V end was cut by 0 bases, the J end by 9 bases, with 16 bases between. The CDR3 DNA reads TGTGCCAGCAGCTTGGCACCGGAGGGGGCGGGCATTCAGTACTTC. Translation gives CASSLAPEGAGIQYF.

A word on this clone: One junction end does not reproduce the germline sequence, and a read error may be involved. The chain joins TRBV7-7 to TRBJ1-1; no clear D. CDR3 length: 13 residues. CDR1 and CDR2 (germline): SSHAT, FNYEAQ (reference sequence). CDR3 DNA: TGTGCTAGCAGCTTACGGGGTGACACTGAAGCTTTCTTT. Translation gives CASSLRGDTEAFF.